The present TCR beta chain was sequenced within a study of blood T cell repertoires in COVID-19. From germline, CDR1 is SQVTM and CDR2 ANQGSEA. Deletions cut 7 bases from V and 2 bases from J, with 18 bases between. CDR3 size: 15 residues. Profiled with immunoSEQ multiplex PCR; TCRdb holds only in-frame clones, not every one. Counted here are 200,000 to 250,000 clones, 80% to 90% occurring once; the ten biggest clones make up around 18%. The J gene is TRBJ2-1, the V gene TRBV29-1; tentatively, D is TRBD1 (6 bases). Sequencing was performed on peripheral blood. The clonotype comes from a woman older than 75 with active or convalescent COVID-19. The CDR3 region has the DNA TGCAGCGCCACCTGGTTGGGGGCCCCCTACAATGAGCAGTTCTTC. This gives the protein CSATWLGAPYNEQFF.